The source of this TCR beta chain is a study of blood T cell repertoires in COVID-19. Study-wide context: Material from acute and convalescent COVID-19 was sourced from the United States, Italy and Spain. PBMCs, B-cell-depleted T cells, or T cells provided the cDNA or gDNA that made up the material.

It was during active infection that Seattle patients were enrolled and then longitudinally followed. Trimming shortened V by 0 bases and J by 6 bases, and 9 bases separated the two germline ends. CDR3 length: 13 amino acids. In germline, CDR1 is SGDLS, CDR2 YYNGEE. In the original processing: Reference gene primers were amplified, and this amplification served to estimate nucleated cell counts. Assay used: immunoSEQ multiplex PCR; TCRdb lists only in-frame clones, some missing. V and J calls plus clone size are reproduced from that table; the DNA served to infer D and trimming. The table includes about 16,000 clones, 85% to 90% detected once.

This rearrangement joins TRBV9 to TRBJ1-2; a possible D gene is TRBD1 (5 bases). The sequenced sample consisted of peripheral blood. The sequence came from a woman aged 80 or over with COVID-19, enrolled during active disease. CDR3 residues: CASSVGPGHGYTF. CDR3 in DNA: TGTGCCAGCAGCGTAGGTCCAGGGCATGGCTACACCTTC.